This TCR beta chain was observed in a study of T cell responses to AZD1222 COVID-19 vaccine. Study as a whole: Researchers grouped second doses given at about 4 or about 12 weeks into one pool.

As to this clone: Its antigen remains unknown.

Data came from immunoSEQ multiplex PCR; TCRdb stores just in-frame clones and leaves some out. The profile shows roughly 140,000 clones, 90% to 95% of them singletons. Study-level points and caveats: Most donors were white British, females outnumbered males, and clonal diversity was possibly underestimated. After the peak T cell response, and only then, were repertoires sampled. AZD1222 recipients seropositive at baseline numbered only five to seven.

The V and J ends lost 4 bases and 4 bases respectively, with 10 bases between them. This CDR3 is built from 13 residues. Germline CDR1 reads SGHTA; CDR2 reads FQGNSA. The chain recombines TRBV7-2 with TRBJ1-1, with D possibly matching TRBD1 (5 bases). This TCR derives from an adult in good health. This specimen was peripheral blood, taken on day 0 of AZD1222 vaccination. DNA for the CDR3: TGTGCCAGCAGCTATAATGGGGGCACTGAAGCTTTCTTT. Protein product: CASSYNGGTEAFF.